Sequencing of this T cell receptor beta chain was carried out in a study of T cells in women clearing cervical HPV infection. Method: immunoSEQ multiplex PCR; TCRdb's copy keeps in-frame clones and lacks some. Across more than 40,000 clones, the top ten clones capture approximately 1% of the sample. The TCR originated in a woman between 18 and 70 years old with a cervical HPV16 infection that either progressed to CIN3+ or cleared (not recorded which). The specimen was blood buffy coat.

CDR3 loop: CASSLGPAGGTYEQYF. Incomplete CDR3 DNA: TGCGCCAGCAGCTTGGGTCCAGCGGGGGGTACCTACGAG. The chain uses TRBV5-1 and TRBJ2-7; 9 positions match TRBD2. The read terminates 3 residues before the CDR3 end, so the remaining end is supplied by the germline J gene. The CDR3 totals 16 residues. The J segment lost 2 bases and the V segment lost 0 bases, leaving 6 bases of the junction unmatched. From germline, CDR1 is SGHRS and CDR2 YFSETQ.